This TCR beta chain emerged from a study of human T cells and chemical hapten exposure. Noted time point: pre-sensitization, week 0. Regarding treatment: therapeutic diphenylcyclopropenone sensitization with weekly scalp DPC. Every patch test was put on after a blood sample was taken. The library attached unique molecular identifiers to individual cDNA molecules. One entry per CDR3 protein, called by TCRdb with MiXCR from the RACE reads. The repertoire holds 300,000 to 450,000 distinct CDR3 sequences, with around 5.5% as singletons. This clonotype has ten or more counts. What it binds is unknown. Germline assignment: CDR1 MNHNY and CDR2 SVGAGI (reference sequence). There are 13 residues in the CDR3. Trimming cost V 0 bases and J 3 bases, with 6 bases left between them. Study conclusions and caveats: Patch test score rose with PT1 expanded TCRs, significant at 8, 16, 32, not 4.

The origin of this receptor is a woman in her 50s with alopecia areata. Some clones in this sample may be carry-over from other donors' samples. V usage is TRBV6-6 and J usage is TRBJ2-7; D perhaps matches TRBD1 (6 bases). The material sequenced was whole blood, taken in connection with sensitization to the hapten diphenylcyclopropenone (DPC). CDR3 nucleotide sequence: TGTGCCAGCAGTTACTCGGACAGCTACGAGCAGTACTTC. This translates into CASSYSDSYEQYF.